The clone carrying this T cell receptor (beta chain) was counted many times. Its antigen remains unidentified. The CDR3 spans 16 residues. CDR1 is LGHNA and CDR2 is YNFKEQ in the germline V gene. V lost 0 bases and J lost 6; bases outside the gene matches: 2. These data are taken from a study of T cells in Graves' hyperthyroidism and ophthalmopathy. Study-wide results and caveats: A 13 V-J model separated ophthalmopathy from stable hyperthyroidism. Most thyroid clonotypes expanded above 0.001 appeared in blood too.

In patients aged 18 to 65, hyperthyroidism was newly diagnosed, with duration under 2 months. Out of approximately 10 ml of fresh peripheral blood came the PBMCs. Researchers amplified the TCR beta CDR3 regions from RNA transcripts. The HTBI primer set was used in a first-round RT-PCR of the TCR CDR3. TCRdb processed the multiplex PCR reads anew with MiXCR; each CDR3 protein has one entry. The table has tens of thousands of distinct CDR3 sequences, around 50% seen once. The source is a woman aged 45-65 years with Graves' hyperthyroidism that later progressed to Graves' ophthalmopathy. The rearrangement joins TRBV4-2 to TRBJ2-1, with 13 bases aligning to TRBD2. Sequencing was performed on blood. Here the CDR3 DNA reads TGTGCCAGCAGCCAAGACACTAGCGGGAGGGTCAATGAGCAGTTCTTC. Translation gives CASSQDTSGRVNEQFF.